This is a list of T cell receptor beta chains from one sample in a study of cytomegalovirus exposure and HLA in healthy donors. Profiled with immunoSEQ multiplex PCR; TCRdb holds only in-frame clones, not every one. The sample carries some 120,000 clones, roughly 90% recorded once. The sequencing input was PBMCs. These receptor sequences come from a man aged 30 to 45 in good health and CMV-seronegative. Both conserved end residues are trimmed from each CDR3.

>TRBJ1-2|TRBV2
ASSPGQGFGGYT
>TRBJ1-5|TRBV7-9
ASSLAQGTGNQPQH
>TRBJ2-7|TRBV6-1
ASSEGTSGLSYEQY
>TRBJ2-2|TRBV2
ASGSGSNTGELF
>TRBJ2-3|TRBV4-3
ASSQDSPADTQY
>TRBJ2-7|TRBV5-1
ASSSPGQGYEQY
>TRBJ1-1|TRBV5-1
ASSQGTVQNTEAF
>TRBJ2-3|TRBV25-1
ASRKDTPGGDTQY
>TRBJ1-1|TRBV9
ASSPTNLRGTEAF
>TRBJ2-5|TRBV28
ASNGRAGGRETQY
>TRBJ2-3|TRBV11-2
ASSKLSGRGGDTQY
>TRBJ1-2|TRBV6-5
ASRSGTELYGYT
>TRBJ2-1|TRBV4-3
ASSQVVSGSSYNEQF
>TRBJ2-5|TRBV4-1
ASSLAGVVETQY
>TRBJ1-2|TRBV14
ASSQGQGLSYT
>TRBJ1-1|TRBV2
ASQGQGATEAF
>TRBJ2-5|TRBV2
ASSGLGAEETQY
>TRBJ2-7|TRBV6-6
ASSWGASSYEQY
>TRBJ2-7|TRBV19
ASSPRTDTYEQY
>TRBJ2-3|TRBV10-1
ASSSLVDWKSDTQY
>TRBJ1-1|TRBV15
ATSGTGVGFNTEAF
>TRBJ2-7|TRBV5-1
ASSLGTSLSYEQY
>TRBJ2-1|TRBV7-9
ASSSTSGNNNEQF
>TRBJ2-7|TRBV6-1
ASGINRGRAYEQY
>TRBJ1-1|TRBV5-1
ASRTGGAEDTEAF
>TRBJ1-4|TRBV6-5
ASSYTGTQSNEKLF
>TRBJ1-1|TRBV28
ASSLVPGQGEAF
>TRBJ1-5|TRBV30
AWSAQGGQPQH
>TRBJ2-7|TRBV7-9
ASSLVFGQGAYEQY
>TRBJ1-1|TRBV29-1
SVRQDQNTEAF
>TRBJ2-2|TRBV6-5
ASSLKPGFTGELF
>TRBJ2-7|TRBV5-1
ASKNPGITYEQY
>TRBJ2-1|TRBV25-1
ASSESLAGYNEQF
>TRBJ1-2|TRBV7-2
ASSSHFVSRGYT
>TRBJ1-4|TRBV30
AGKGQGTSEKLF
>TRBJ2-3|TRBV7-9
ASSLVSGSPDTQY
>TRBJ2-3|TRBV2
ASSPGTASTDTQY
>TRBJ2-5|TRBV5-5
ASSLMPPEETQY
>TRBJ2-2|TRBV11-3
ASSLAGQGSGELF
>TRBJ2-1|TRBV7-2
ASSLGTSGYNEQF
>TRBJ2-4|TRBV27
ASSTRAGTLINIQY
>TRBJ1-1|TRBV19
ASSIQGRMNTEAF
>TRBJ2-7|TRBV30
AWRTTVSYEQY
>TRBJ1-4|TRBV2
ASSQDYQGAHEKLF
>TRBJ2-3|TRBV6-4
ASSPRGGTDTQY
>TRBJ2-2|TRBV5-4
ASSQGQGLTGELF
>TRBJ1-4|TRBV19
ASSIVRTGGNEKLF
>TRBJ2-3|TRBV6-1
ASSGAGATDTQY
>TRBJ1-2|TRBV6-4
ASSDSTGGGYT
>TRBJ2-1|TRBV5-1
ASSLGGTGDYNEQF
>TRBJ1-1|TRBV13
ASSLIGGVNTEAF
>TRBJ2-2|TRBV6-6
ASSYLQGNGELF
>TRBJ2-7|TRBV6-6
ASSPARTGGYEQY
>TRBJ2-3|TRBV4-1
ASSQIASGISDTQY